The 10 T cell receptor beta chains reported below all come from one sample, sequenced in a study of beta chain features in type 1 diabetes. No antigens are known for them. Study-wide results and caveats: TCRB CDR3s were moderately but significantly shorter in Type 1 diabetes patients in all four CD4+ subsets.

The authors reverse transcribed all of the isolated RNA, so sequencing captured expressed TCRB transcripts. The protocol was immunoSEQ multiplex PCR, while the TCRdb copy is restricted to in-frame clones and leaves out a portion. The sample lists 150,000 or so clones, roughly 60% seen once, with around 0.096% in the top ten. The sequenced material came from naive CD4+ T cells from blood. The receptors come from a man aged 25-40 years with type 1 diabetes.

The rearrangement joins TRBV2 to TRBJ1-1; D perhaps matches TRBD1 (5 bases). Germline V CDR1 and CDR2: SNHLY, FYNNEI. V lost 0 bases, J lost 10 bases, and 21 bases lay in between. The CDR3 covers 16 residues. The CDR3: CASSEAPLALSQGAFF. The CDR3 DNA reads TGTGCCAGCAGTGAAGCCCCCTTGGCATTAAGCCAGGGAGCTTTCTTT.

The chain joins TRBV13 to TRBJ2-5, with TRBD2 identical over 10 bases. V shed 7 bases and J 5 bases; nucleotides not matched to a gene: 4. In germline, CDR1 is PRHDT, CDR2 FYEKMQ (reference sequence). CDR3 length equals 13 residues. The CDR3 sequence: CASTLAGAETQYF. Written as DNA, the CDR3 is TGTGCCAGCACGCTAGCGGGGGCGGAGACCCAGTACTTC.

The gene calls are TRBV7-2 and TRBJ1-5, with D perhaps matching TRBD1 (6 bases). Per the germline V gene, CDR1 is SGHTA and CDR2 is FQGNSA. CDR3 length equals 16 residues. V lost 6 bases and J 4 bases, leaving 19 bases between the germline ends. The CDR3 reads CASRAAGTPENQPQHF. CDR3 nucleotide sequence: TGTGCCAGCAGAGCCGCGGGGACACCCGAAAATCAGCCCCAGCATTTT.

This chain connects TRBV9 to TRBJ1-2; D not certain. Germline CDR1 SGDLS, CDR2 YYNGEE. The V end was cut by 0 bases, the J end by 4 bases, with 13 bases between. The CDR3 runs to 15 residues. The CDR3 here is CASSVVPEGIYGYTF. In DNA form, the CDR3 reads TGTGCCAGCAGCGTAGTTCCGGAGGGAATCTATGGCTACACCTTC.

The chain uses TRBV9 and TRBJ1-6; D is undetermined. The CDR3 consists of 14 residues. With 0 bases removed from V and 10 bases from J, the gap between germline ends came to 11 bases. Per germline, CDR1 SGDLS and CDR2 YYNGEE. CDR3 DNA: TGTGCCAGCAGCGTAGAGGGTTTCAGCTCACCCCTCCACTTT. Residues: CASSVEGFSSPLHF.

The sample holds a few counts of this clone. This rearrangement joins TRBV29-1 to TRBJ1-2, with D unclear. The V and J ends lost 5 bases and 4 bases respectively, with 11 bases between them. The CDR3 runs to 12 residues. The germline gives CDR1 SQVTM, CDR2 ANQGSEA. DNA for the CDR3: TGCAGCGTTAGACGGACCGTCTATGGCTACACCTTC. Translation: CSVRRTVYGYTF.

The chain uses TRBV2 and TRBJ2-5; the match to TRBD2 covers 10 bases. With 8 bases clipped from V and 0 bases from J, the junction kept 6 bases outside the gene matches. CDR1 SNHLY and CDR2 FYNNEI come from the germline V gene. The length of the CDR3 is 15 residues. As DNA, the CDR3 is TGTGCCAGCCAAAGGACTAGCGGCCACCAAGAGACCCAGTACTTC. It codes for CASQRTSGHQETQYF.

The chain links TRBV15 to TRBJ2-3; D is undetermined. The CDR3 runs to 14 residues. V lost 6 bases and J 2 bases, leaving 12 bases between the germline ends. Germline V CDR1 and CDR2: LNHNV, YYDKDF (reference sequence). CDR3 DNA sequence: TGTGCCACCAGACACGGGCTAACCACAGATACGCAGTATTTT. Protein sequence: CATRHGLTTDTQYF.

The sample holds one count of this clone. The genes are TRBV7-2 and TRBJ2-7, with 7 bases identical to TRBD2. This CDR3 is built from 13 residues. Germline V gene data show CDR1 as SGHTA and CDR2 as FQGNSA. After removal of 4 bases from V and 5 bases from J, the junction contained 5 bases not matched to a gene. The CDR3 spells CASSSQRGDEQYF. In nucleotides, the CDR3 is TGTGCCAGCAGCTCCCAGCGGGGTGACGAGCAGTACTTC.

This chain joins TRBV30 and TRBJ2-6; D is unresolved. The CDR3 consists of 17 residues. Trimming removed 0 bases from V and 0 bases from J, with 12 bases in between. Germline values: CDR1 GTSNPN, CDR2 SVGIG (reference sequence). The chain's CDR3 is CAWSVRRTSSGANVLTF. CDR3 in DNA: TGTGCCTGGAGTGTACGAAGGACGAGCTCTGGGGCCAACGTCCTGACTTTC.